Following are 13 T cell receptor beta chains from one sample sequenced in a study of T cell clones after liver transplantation. Some clones are missing from TCRdb's copy, which holds only in-frame ones; the method was immunoSEQ multiplex PCR. Of 65,000 to 80,000 clones listed, 80% are singletons. The sample consisted of CD4+ T cells from blood, taken before liver transplant. These receptor sequences come from a human donor who received a liver transplant.

V gene TRBV19 combines with J gene TRBJ2-7, with 10 bases identical to TRBD1. The germline V gene encodes CDR1 LNHDA and CDR2 SQIVND (reference sequence). The CDR3 length is 13 residues. V was pared by 5 bases and J by 4 bases, with 2 bases of the junction left unmatched. The CDR3 region has the DNA TGTGCCAGTAGTGGGGACAGGGGATACGAGCAGTACTTC. Protein sequence: CASSGDRGYEQYF.

The sample holds a few counts of this clone. The rearrangement joins TRBV4-2 to TRBJ1-2, with 11 bases that match TRBD1. V lost 4 bases, J lost 7 bases, and 8 bases stayed unmatched. CDR1 is LGHNA and CDR2 is YNFKEQ in the germline V gene. This CDR3 region has 15 residues. The CDR3 DNA is TGTGCCAGCAGCCTACCCGCCGGGACAGGGGGTGGCTACACCTTC. Translating it yields CASSLPAGTGGGYTF.

The chain has TRBV7-9 and TRBJ2-3, with D hard to call. In germline, CDR1 is SEHNR, CDR2 FQNEAQ (reference sequence). Trimming shortened V by 6 bases and J by 5 bases, and 9 bases separated the two germline ends. The CDR3 consists of 12 residues. For the CDR3, the DNA is TGTGCCAGCAGACAGCTCCAAGATACGCAGTATTTT. Amino acids: CASRQLQDTQYF.

The chain couples TRBV28 to TRBJ2-3; 9 bases match TRBD1. From germline, CDR1 is MDHEN and CDR2 SYDVKM. Unmatched junction bases numbered 12, after V lost 5 bases and J lost 0 bases. CDR3 size: 18 residues. The CDR3 here is CASSQLTGGTWSTDTQYF. Written as DNA, the CDR3 is TGTGCCAGCAGTCAACTAACAGGGGGCACTTGGAGCACAGATACGCAGTATTTT. Supplemented by reference TRBV28 and TRBJ2-3, the full variable domain reads DVKVTQSSRYLVKRTGEKVFLECVQDMDHENMFWYRQDPGLGLRLIYFSYDVKMKEKGDIPEGYSVSREKKERFSLILESASTNQTSMYLCASSQLTGGTWSTDTQYFGPGTRLTVL.

The genes are TRBV5-1 and TRBJ1-1; possibly TRBD1 for D (5 bases). Germline V gene sequence: CDR1 SGHRS, CDR2 YFSETQ. V lost 0 bases to trimming and J lost 5 bases, with 14 bases between them. The CDR3 runs 15 residues. CDR3 DNA sequence: TGCGCCAGCAGCTTGGTAGGCTTGGAGGGGACTGAAGCTTTCTTT. This gives the protein CASSLVGLEGTEAFF. The variable domain in full, with the rest retrieved from reference TRBV5-1 and TRBJ1-1, is KAGVTQTPRYLIKTRGQQVTLSCSPISGHRSVSWYQQTPGQGLQFLFEYFSETQRNKGNFPGRFSGRQFSNSRSEMNVSTLELGDSALYLCASSLVGLEGTEAFFGQGTRLTVV.

V is TRBV28 and J is TRBJ2-1; D is tentatively TRBD1 or TRBD2 (7 bases each). Germline V gene lookup returns CDR1 MDHEN and CDR2 SYDVKM. The CDR3 runs 16 residues. V lost 3 bases and J lost 4, with 16 bases in between. The CDR3 protein is CASSLPGGAIYNEQFF. Here the CDR3 DNA reads TGTGCCAGCAGTTTGCCAGGGGGGGCCATTTACAATGAGCAGTTCTTC.

CDR3 amino acids: CASSPTSVSTNEQFF. The DNA of the CDR3 is TGTGCCAGCAGCCCGACTAGCGTGAGCACCAATGAGCAGTTCTTC. The chain couples TRBV7-3 to TRBJ2-1, with TRBD2 matching over 8 bases. V trimming: 5 bases; J trimming: 6 bases; junction bases outside the gene matches: 9. There are 15 residues in the CDR3. Germline values: CDR1 SGHTA, CDR2 FQGTGA.

CDR3 coding DNA: TGTGCCAGCGTTCCACCAACAAGCATGAACACTGAAGCTTTCTTT. Amino acids: CASVPPTSMNTEAFF. The J gene is TRBJ1-1, the V gene TRBV28; no clear D gene. The CDR3 has 15 residues. Trimming cost V 8 bases and J 0 bases, with 16 bases left between them. Germline V CDR1 and CDR2: MDHEN, SYDVKM. The variable domain in full, completed from reference TRBV28 and TRBJ1-1, reads DVKVTQSSRYLVKRTGEKVFLECVQDMDHENMFWYRQDPGLGLRLIYFSYDVKMKEKGDIPEGYSVSREKKERFSLILESASTNQTSMYLCASVPPTSMNTEAFFGQGTRLTVV.

The CDR3 DNA reads as TGTGCCATCAATAAGGGCGGGGAAGAGACCCAGTACTTC. It yields the protein CAINKGGEETQYF. The gene calls are TRBV10-3 and TRBJ2-5; D may be TRBD2 (6 bases). The CDR3 consists of 13 residues. Germline values: CDR1 ENHRY, CDR2 SYGVKD. V was cut by 7 bases and J by 3 bases, with 12 bases left in between.

V is TRBV7-2 and J is TRBJ1-5; the D gene is possibly TRBD1 (6 bases). This CDR3 spans 15 amino acids. Germline values: CDR1 SGHTA, CDR2 FQGNSA. Trimming took off 7 bases at V and 7 bases at J, with 20 bases between the two ends. The CDR3 DNA follows: TGTGCCAGCACCCCAACTGGACAGACCATCCAGCCCCAGCATTTT. Translation gives CASTPTGQTIQPQHF.

The rearrangement links TRBV28 to TRBJ1-1; D perhaps matches TRBD1 (5 bases). The CDR3 length is 15 residues. Trimming took 5 bases from V and 0 from J, leaving 13 bases between them. Germline V gives CDR1 MDHEN, CDR2 SYDVKM. The CDR3 region is CASSPADSMNTEAFF. For the CDR3, the DNA is TGTGCCAGCAGTCCCGCAGACAGTATGAACACTGAAGCTTTCTTT.

The chain carries TRBV9 and TRBJ1-2, with D hard to call. This CDR3 spans 18 amino acids. The germline CDR1 and CDR2 sequences are SGDLS and YYNGEE. V was shortened by 0 bases and J by 2 bases, with 20 bases between the two germline ends. The CDR3: CASSVAIGPVALNYGYTF. The CDR3 bases are TGTGCCAGCAGCGTAGCTATCGGACCTGTGGCCCTAAACTATGGCTACACCTTC.

The V and J genes are TRBV5-6 and TRBJ2-2; D is perhaps TRBD2 (5 bases). Germline CDR1 is SGHDT and CDR2 is YYEEEE. CDR3 length: 15 residues. V was pared by 0 bases and J by 3 bases, with 9 bases between. The CDR3 here is CASSLAGIHTGELFF. The CDR3 nucleotides read TGTGCCAGCAGCTTGGCGGGGATCCACACCGGGGAGCTGTTTTTT.